Here is one T cell receptor beta chain with its context. The data belong to a study of OX40 agonist ivuxolimab in advanced cancers. The CDR3 sequence is 14 residues long. Germline V gives CDR1 SQVTM, CDR2 ANQGSEA. V dropped 7 bases and J dropped 4; count of bases not matched to a gene: 10. Clones were read by immunoSEQ multiplex PCR, and TCRdb kept only the in-frame ones, dropping some. The repertoire holds 50,000 to 60,000 clones, with around 85% as singletons. The chain joins TRBV29-1 to TRBJ1-1; 9 positions match TRBD1. This sequence originates from an adult with an advanced solid tumor such as melanoma, head and neck, liver or kidney cancer. Sequenced material: CD4+ or CD8+ T cells sorted from blood, taken in a trial of the OX40 agonist ivuxolimab. CDR3 residues: CSAPGQGEGTEAFF. The CDR3 DNA sequence: TGCAGCGCCCCGGGACAGGGTGAGGGCACTGAAGCTTTCTTT.